The 16 T cell receptor beta chains reported below all come from one sample, sequenced in a study of monozygotic twins with inflammatory bowel disease. TCRdb reprocessed the 5' RACE reads and keeps a single row for each CDR3 protein, giving no DNA. The sample table includes 300,000 to 350,000 distinct CDR3 sequences. Specimen: blood. All receptors come from a human donor with ulcerative colitis or Crohn's disease, or a healthy co-twin of an affected twin (not recorded which).

The CDR3 spells CASIREIQDTQYF. The V call is TRBV7-9, the J call TRBJ2-3; the D call of TRBD1 rests on TCRdb alone, since no DNA is present to check it. CDR1 is SEHNR, CDR2 FQNEAQ, per germline (reference sequence). The CDR3 consists of 13 residues.

The V call is TRBV20-1, the J call TRBJ1-6. Germline loops: CDR1 DFQATT, CDR2 SNEGSKA (reference sequence). The CDR3 is 16 residues long. The CDR3 loop is CSARFLGGGNNSPLHF.

CDR3 sequence reads: CASRTIGPSYGYTF. V and J are TRBV9 and TRBJ1-2. CDR3 length equals 14 residues. Per the germline V gene, CDR1 is SGDLS and CDR2 is YYNGEE.

This chain connects TRBV11-3 to TRBJ2-1; TCRdb gives TRBD1 as the D gene, but with no DNA this cannot be confirmed. The germline gives CDR1 SGHNT, CDR2 YENEEA. The CDR3 has 17 residues. The CDR3 region is CASSFQSGQGARNEQFF.

The genes are TRBV5-1 and TRBJ1-1; TCRdb designates TRBD1, a call that cannot be tested without DNA. This CDR3 region has 15 residues. The germline gives CDR1 SGHRS, CDR2 YFSETQ. CDR3 region: CASSEGGGLGPEAFF.

The chain combines TRBV27 with TRBJ2-3; lacking DNA, the TRBD2 call made by TCRdb goes unchecked. The length of the CDR3 is 13 residues. Germline V gene data show CDR1 as MNHEY and CDR2 as SMNVEV (reference sequence). This chain's CDR3 is CASGLQEEDTQYF.

The gene calls are TRBV7-9 and TRBJ2-4. The CDR3 runs 12 residues. Germline CDR1 SEHNR, CDR2 FQNEAQ (reference sequence). CDR3 sequence reads: CASSLGKNIQYF.

The chain recombines TRBV24-1 with TRBJ2-1; the TCRdb call, TRBD2, lacks DNA for checking. CDR3 size: 20 residues. In germline, CDR1 is KGHDR, CDR2 SFDVKD. The CDR3 sequence: CATSDLPRRGSSGRGNEQFF.

The rearrangement joins TRBV4-1 to TRBJ1-2. The CDR3 covers 16 residues. Germline values: CDR1 MGHRA, CDR2 YSYEKL. The CDR3: CASSQEGRGGRSGYTF.

The chain is built from TRBV5-1 and TRBJ2-3; TCRdb's D gene call, TRBD2, goes unchecked for lack of DNA. The CDR3 covers 16 residues. The germline CDR1 and CDR2 sequences are SGHRS and YFSETQ. The CDR3 region is CASSLDGTGGSDTQYF.

The chain recombines TRBV10-3 with TRBJ2-7. Germline lookup yields CDR1 ENHRY and CDR2 SYGVKD. The CDR3 is made up of 14 amino acids. CDR3 sequence: CAIRDGQGSYEQYF.

The J gene is TRBJ2-2, the V gene TRBV7-9; the TCRdb D gene call, TRBD2, has no DNA to confirm it. Germline V gene data show CDR1 as SEHNR and CDR2 as FQNEAQ (reference sequence). The CDR3 has 16 residues. The CDR3 sequence: CASSLVSSREGRELFF.

The CDR3 reads CSVLRGGDPTGELFF. The gene calls are TRBV29-1 and TRBJ2-2; TCRdb picks TRBD2, but there is no DNA to check that call. The CDR3 totals 15 residues. CDR1 is SQVTM and CDR2 is ANQGSEA in the germline V gene.

The gene calls are TRBV5-5 and TRBJ1-2; TCRdb picks TRBD1, but there is no DNA to check that call. Germline V gene data show CDR1 as SGHKS and CDR2 as YYEKEE (reference sequence). This CDR3 contains 18 residues. The CDR3 protein is CASSLGVEGQIYYYGYTF.

J is TRBJ1-5 and V is TRBV7-2; TCRdb's D call, TRBD1, is unchecked because there is no DNA. Germline CDR1 reads SGHTA; CDR2 reads FQGNSA. This CDR3 has 16 amino acids. The CDR3 protein is CASSLDKPGHSQPQHF.

This chain uses TRBV12-3 or TRBV12-4 with TRBJ1-2; no DNA is available, so the TRBD1 call from TCRdb remains unchecked. CDR3 length: 13 amino acids. The CDR3 sequence is CASRLDRSYGYTF.